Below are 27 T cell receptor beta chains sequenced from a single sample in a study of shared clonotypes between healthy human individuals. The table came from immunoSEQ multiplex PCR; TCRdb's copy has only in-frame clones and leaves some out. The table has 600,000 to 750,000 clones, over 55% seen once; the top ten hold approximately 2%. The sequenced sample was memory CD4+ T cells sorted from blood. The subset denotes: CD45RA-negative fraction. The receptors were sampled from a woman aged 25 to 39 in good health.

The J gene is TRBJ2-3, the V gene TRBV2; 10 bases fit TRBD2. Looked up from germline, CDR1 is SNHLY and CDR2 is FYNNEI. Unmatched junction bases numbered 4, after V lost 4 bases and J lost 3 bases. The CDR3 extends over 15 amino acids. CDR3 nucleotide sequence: TGTGCCAGCAGTGGTAGCGGGAGGATAACAGATACGCAGTATTTT. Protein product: CASSGSGRITDTQYF.

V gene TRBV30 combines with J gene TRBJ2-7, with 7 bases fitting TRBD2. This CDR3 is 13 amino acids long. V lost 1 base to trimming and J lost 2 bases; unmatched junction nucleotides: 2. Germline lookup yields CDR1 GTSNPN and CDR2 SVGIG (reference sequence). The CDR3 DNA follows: TGTGCCTGGAGTGGGGGAGGGACCTACGAGCAGTACTTC. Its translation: CAWSGGGTYEQYF. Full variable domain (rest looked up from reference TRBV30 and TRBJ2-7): SQTIHQWPATLVQPVGSPLSLECTVEGTSNPNLYWYRQAAGRGLQLLFYSVGIGQISSEVPQNLSASRPQDRQFILSSKKLLLSDSGFYLCAWSGGGTYEQYFGPGTRLTVT.

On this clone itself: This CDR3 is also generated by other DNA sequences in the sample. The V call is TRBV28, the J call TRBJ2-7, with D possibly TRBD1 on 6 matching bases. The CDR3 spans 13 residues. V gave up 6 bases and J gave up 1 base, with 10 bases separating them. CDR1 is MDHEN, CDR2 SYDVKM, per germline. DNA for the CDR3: TGTGCCAGCAGGAACAGGGATTCCTACGAGCAGTACTTC. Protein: CASRNRDSYEQYF.

This CDR3 is CASSAGTGQGEQFF. The CDR3 DNA reads as TGCGCCAGCAGCGCCGGGACAGGTCAGGGGGAGCAGTTCTTC. V is TRBV5-1 and J is TRBJ2-1; 8 bases align to TRBD1. This CDR3 spans 14 amino acids. Germline V CDR1 and CDR2: SGHRS, YFSETQ. The J segment lost 10 bases and the V segment lost 4 bases, leaving 10 bases of the junction unmatched.

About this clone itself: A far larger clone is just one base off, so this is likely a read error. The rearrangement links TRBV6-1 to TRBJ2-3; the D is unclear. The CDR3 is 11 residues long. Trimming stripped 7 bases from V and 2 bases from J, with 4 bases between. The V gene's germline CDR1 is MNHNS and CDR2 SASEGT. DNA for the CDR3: TGTGCCAGCACCAACACAGATACGCAGTATTTT. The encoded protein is CASTNTDTQYF.

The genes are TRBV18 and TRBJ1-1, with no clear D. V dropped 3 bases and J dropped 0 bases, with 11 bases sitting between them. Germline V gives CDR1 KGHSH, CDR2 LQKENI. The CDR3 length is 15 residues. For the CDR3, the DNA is TGTGCCAGCTCACCGACAACGGACGTGAACACTGAAGCTTTCTTT. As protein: CASSPTTDVNTEAFF.

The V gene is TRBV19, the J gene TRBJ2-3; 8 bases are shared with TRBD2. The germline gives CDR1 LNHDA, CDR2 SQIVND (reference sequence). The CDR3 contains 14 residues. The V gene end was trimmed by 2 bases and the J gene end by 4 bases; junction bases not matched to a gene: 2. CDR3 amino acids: CASSIRGRSDTQYF. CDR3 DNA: TGTGCCAGTAGTATACGCGGGAGGTCAGATACGCAGTATTTT.

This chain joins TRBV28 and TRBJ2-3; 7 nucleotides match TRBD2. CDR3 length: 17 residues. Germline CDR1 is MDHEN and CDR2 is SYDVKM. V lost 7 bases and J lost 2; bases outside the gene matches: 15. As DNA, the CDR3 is TGTGCCAGCACCAGAGGGAGGGGACTTGCCCTCACAGATACGCAGTATTTT. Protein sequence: CASTRGRGLALTDTQYF.

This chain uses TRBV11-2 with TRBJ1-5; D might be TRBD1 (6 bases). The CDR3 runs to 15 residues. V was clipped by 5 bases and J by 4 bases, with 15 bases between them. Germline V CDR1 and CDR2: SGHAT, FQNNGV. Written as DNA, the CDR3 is TGTGCCAGCAGCCCCGGGGGCCACCAAAATCAGCCCCAGCATTTT. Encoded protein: CASSPGGHQNQPQHF.

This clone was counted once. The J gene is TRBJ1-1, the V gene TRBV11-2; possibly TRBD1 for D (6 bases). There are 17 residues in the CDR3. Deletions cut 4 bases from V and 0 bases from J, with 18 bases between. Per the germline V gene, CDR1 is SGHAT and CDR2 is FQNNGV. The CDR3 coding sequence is TGTGCCAGCAGCTCTAGCGGCCGGGGGCGCATGAACACTGAAGCTTTCTTT. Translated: CASSSSGRGRMNTEAFF. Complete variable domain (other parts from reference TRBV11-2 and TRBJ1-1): EAGVAQSPRYKIIEKRQSVAFWCNPISGHATLYWYQQILGQGPKLLIQFQNNGVVDDSQLPKDRFSAERLKGVDSTLKIQPAKLEDSAVYLCASSSSGRGRMNTEAFFGQGTRLTVV.

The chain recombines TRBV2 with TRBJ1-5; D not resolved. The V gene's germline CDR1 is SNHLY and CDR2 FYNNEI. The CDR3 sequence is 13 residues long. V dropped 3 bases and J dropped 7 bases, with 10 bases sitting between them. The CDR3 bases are TGTGCCAGCAGTGATTCGGAAACACAGCCCCAGCATTTT. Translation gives CASSDSETQPQHF.

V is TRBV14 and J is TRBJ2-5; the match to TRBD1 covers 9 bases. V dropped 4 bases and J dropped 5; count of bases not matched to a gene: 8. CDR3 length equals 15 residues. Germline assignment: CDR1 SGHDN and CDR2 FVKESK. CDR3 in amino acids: CASSLRQGVRETQYF. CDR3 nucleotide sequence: TGTGCCAGCAGCCTGAGACAGGGGGTACGGGAGACCCAGTACTTC.

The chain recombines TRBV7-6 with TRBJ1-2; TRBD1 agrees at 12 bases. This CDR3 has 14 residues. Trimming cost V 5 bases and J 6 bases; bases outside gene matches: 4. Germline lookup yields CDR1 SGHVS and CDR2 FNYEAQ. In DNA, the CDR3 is TGTGCCAGCAGCGGGACAGGGGGCGCGGATGGCTACACCTTC. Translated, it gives CASSGTGGADGYTF.

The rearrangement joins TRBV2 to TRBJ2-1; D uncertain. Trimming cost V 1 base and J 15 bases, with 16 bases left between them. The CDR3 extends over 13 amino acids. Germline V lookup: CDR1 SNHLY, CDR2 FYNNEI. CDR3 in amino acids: CASSEGLPLGLFF. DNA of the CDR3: TGTGCCAGCAGTGAAGGGCTACCTCTGGGATTGTTCTTC.

The CDR3 coding sequence is TGTGCCAGTAGCGACCAAAGCGGGGCCTACAATGAGCAGTTCTTC. Translation gives CASSDQSGAYNEQFF. The chain recombines TRBV19 with TRBJ2-1, with 7 bases matching TRBD2. CDR1 is LNHDA, CDR2 SQIVND, per germline (reference sequence). CDR3 size: 15 residues. V lost 6 bases and J lost 2; bases outside the gene matches: 7.

The CDR3 spells CASSFGVQETQYF. CDR3 in DNA: TGTGCCAGCAGCTTCGGGGTCCAAGAGACCCAGTACTTC. V gene TRBV7-9 combines with J gene TRBJ2-5; the D gene is possibly TRBD2 (5 bases). Trimming took 3 bases from V and 1 from J, leaving 6 bases between them. The CDR3 extends over 13 amino acids. CDR1 SEHNR and CDR2 FQNEAQ come from the germline V gene (reference sequence).

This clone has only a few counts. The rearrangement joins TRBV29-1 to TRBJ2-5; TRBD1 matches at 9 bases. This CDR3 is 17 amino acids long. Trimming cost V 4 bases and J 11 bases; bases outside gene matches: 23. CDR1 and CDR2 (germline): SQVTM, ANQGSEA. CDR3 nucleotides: TGCAGCGTTGCCAGAACCGGGACAGGGACCCCGAGGGGGGAGCAGTACTTC. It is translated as CSVARTGTGTPRGEQYF.

As DNA, the CDR3 is TGTGCCAGCAGCCCCGGACAGGGGTCAACGGACACTGAAGCTTTCTTT. Its translation: CASSPGQGSTDTEAFF. V is TRBV7-9 and J is TRBJ1-1; 9 nucleotides match TRBD1. With 5 bases clipped from V and 3 bases from J, the junction kept 10 bases outside the gene matches. Germline V gene data show CDR1 as SEHNR and CDR2 as FQNEAQ (reference sequence). The CDR3 is made up of 16 amino acids.

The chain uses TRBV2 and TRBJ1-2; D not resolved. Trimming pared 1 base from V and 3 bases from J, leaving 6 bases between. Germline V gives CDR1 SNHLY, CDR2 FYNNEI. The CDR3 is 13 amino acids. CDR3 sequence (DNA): TGTGCCAGCAGTGAAGACAGATACTATGGCTACACCTTC. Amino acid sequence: CASSEDRYYGYTF.

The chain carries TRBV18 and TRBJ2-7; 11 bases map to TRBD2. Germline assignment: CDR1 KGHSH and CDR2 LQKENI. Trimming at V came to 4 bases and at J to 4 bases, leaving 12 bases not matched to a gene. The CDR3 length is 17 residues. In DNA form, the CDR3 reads TGTGCCAGCTCACAATCCGGGACTAGCGGCTCGTCGTACGAGCAGTACTTC. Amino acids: CASSQSGTSGSSYEQYF.

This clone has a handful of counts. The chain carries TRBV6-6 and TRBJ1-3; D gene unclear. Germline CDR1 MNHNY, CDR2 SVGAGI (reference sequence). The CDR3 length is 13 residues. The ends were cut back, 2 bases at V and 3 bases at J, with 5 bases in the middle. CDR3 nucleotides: TGTGCCAGCAGTTACGATATTGGAAACACCATATATTTT. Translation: CASSYDIGNTIYF.

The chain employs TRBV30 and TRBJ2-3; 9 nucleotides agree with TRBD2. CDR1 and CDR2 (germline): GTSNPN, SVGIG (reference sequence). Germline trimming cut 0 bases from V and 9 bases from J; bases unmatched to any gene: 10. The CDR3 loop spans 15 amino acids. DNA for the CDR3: TGTGCCTGGAGTGTGATTGCGGGGGGGAAGGGGACGCAGTATTTT. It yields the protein CAWSVIAGGKGTQYF. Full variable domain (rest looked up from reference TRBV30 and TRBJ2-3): SQTIHQWPATLVQPVGSPLSLECTVEGTSNPNLYWYRQAAGRGLQLLFYSVGIGQISSEVPQNLSASRPQDRQFILSSKKLLLSDSGFYLCAWSVIAGGKGTQYFGPGTRLTVL.

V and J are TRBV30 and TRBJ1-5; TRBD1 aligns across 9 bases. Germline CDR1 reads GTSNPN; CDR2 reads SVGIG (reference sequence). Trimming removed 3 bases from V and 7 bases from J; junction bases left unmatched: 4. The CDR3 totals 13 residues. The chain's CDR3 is CAWRATGGQPQHF. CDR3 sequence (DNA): TGTGCCTGGAGAGCTACAGGGGGCCAGCCCCAGCATTTT.

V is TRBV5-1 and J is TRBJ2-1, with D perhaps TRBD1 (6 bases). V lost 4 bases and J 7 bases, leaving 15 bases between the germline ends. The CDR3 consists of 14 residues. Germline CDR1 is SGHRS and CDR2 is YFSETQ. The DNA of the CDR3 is TGCGCCAGCAGCACCCGGGCCCAGGGGAATGAGCAGTTCTTC. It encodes CASSTRAQGNEQFF.

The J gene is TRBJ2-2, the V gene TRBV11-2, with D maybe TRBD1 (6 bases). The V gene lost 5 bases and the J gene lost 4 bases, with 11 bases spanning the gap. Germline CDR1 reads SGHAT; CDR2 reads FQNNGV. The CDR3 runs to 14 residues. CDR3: CASSPMDSTGELFF. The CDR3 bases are TGTGCCAGCAGCCCCATGGACAGCACCGGGGAGCTGTTTTTT.

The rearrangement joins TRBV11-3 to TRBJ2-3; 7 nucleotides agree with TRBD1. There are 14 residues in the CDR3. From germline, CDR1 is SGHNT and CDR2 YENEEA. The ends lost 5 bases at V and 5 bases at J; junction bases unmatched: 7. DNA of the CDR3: TGTGCCAGCAGCCACGACAGGGACCAAGATACGCAGTATTTT. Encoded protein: CASSHDRDQDTQYF.

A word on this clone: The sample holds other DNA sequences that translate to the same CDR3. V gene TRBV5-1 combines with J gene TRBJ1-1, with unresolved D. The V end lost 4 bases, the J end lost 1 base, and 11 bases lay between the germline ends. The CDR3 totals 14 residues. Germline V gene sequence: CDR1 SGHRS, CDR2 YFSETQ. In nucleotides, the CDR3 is TGCGCCAGCAGCCCCAACCTTGGGAACACTGAAGCTTTCTTT. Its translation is CASSPNLGNTEAFF. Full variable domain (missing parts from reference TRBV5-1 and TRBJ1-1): KAGVTQTPRYLIKTRGQQVTLSCSPISGHRSVSWYQQTPGQGLQFLFEYFSETQRNKGNFPGRFSGRQFSNSRSEMNVSTLELGDSALYLCASSPNLGNTEAFFGQGTRLTVV.